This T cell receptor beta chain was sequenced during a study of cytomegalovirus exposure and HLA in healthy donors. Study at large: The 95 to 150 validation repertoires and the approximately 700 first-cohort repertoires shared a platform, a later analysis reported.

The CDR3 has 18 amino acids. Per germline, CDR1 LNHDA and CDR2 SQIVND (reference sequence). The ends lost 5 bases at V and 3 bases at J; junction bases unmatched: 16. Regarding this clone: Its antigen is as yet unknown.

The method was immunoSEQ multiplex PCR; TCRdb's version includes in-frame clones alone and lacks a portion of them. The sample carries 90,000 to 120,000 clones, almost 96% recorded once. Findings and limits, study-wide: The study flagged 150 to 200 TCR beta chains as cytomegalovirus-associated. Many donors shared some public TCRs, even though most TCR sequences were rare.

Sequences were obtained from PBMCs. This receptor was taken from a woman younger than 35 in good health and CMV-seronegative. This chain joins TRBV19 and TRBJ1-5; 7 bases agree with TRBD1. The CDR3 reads CASSREGRQGRNNQPQHF. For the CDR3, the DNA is TGTGCCAGTAGTCGAGAGGGTCGACAGGGACGGAACAATCAGCCCCAGCATTTT.